The clone carrying this TCR beta chain was counted only a few times. Antigen specificity is unknown. The CDR3 totals 16 residues. From germline, CDR1 is MNHEY and CDR2 SVGEGT. The V end was cut by 0 bases, the J end by 3 bases, with 15 bases between. TCRdb reprocessed the RT-PCR reads with MiXCR, giving one entry per CDR3 protein. This table has hundreds of thousands of distinct CDR3 sequences, 7.5% to 8.5% appearing once. This entry comes from a study of response to subunit inactivated influenza vaccine. General study points: The authors offered the suggestion that each seasonal influenza vaccination recruits few new T cells.

This receptor was taken from a man aged 50-75 years who received an inactivated influenza vaccine. The chain uses TRBV6-2 or TRBV6-3 and TRBJ2-7; D is unresolved. The sequenced sample was PBMCs from blood, obtained roughly 24 months after vaccination. The CDR3 DNA reads TGTGCCAGCAGTTACTCGGTCTTCATTGGCAGCTACGAGCAGTACTTC. The encoded protein is CASSYSVFIGSYEQYF.